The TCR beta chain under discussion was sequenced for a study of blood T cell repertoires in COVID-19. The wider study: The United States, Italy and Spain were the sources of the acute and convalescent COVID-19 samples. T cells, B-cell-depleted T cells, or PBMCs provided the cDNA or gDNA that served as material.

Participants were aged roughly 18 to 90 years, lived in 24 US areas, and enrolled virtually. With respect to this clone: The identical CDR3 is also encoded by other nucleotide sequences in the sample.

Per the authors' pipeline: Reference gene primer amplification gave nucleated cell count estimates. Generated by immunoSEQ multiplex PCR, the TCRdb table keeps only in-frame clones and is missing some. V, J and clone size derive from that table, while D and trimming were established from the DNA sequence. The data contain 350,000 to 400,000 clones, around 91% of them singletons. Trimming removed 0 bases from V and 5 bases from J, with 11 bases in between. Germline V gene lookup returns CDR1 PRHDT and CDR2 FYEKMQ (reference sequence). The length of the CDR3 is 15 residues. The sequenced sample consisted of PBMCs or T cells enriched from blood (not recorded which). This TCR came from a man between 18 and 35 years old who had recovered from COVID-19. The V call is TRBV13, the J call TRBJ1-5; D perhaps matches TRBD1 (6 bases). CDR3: CASSLGQGGYQPQHF. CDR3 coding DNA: TGTGCCAGCAGCTTAGGCCAAGGGGGATATCAGCCCCAGCATTTT.